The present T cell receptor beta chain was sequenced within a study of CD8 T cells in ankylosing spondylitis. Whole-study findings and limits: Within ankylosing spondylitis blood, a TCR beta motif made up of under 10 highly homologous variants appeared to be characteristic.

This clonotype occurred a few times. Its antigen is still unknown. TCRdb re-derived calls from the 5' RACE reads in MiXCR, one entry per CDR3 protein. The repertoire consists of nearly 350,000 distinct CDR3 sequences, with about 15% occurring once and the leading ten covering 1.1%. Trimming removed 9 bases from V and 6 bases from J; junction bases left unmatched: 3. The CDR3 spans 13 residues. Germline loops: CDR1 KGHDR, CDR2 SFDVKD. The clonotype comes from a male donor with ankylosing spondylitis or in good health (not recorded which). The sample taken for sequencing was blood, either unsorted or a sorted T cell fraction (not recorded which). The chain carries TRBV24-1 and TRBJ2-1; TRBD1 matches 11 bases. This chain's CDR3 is CATPGQGVNEQFF. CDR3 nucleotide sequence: TGTGCCACCCCGGGACAGGGGGTCAATGAGCAGTTCTTC.